This T cell receptor (beta chain) was documented in a study of blood T cell repertoires in COVID-19. Clones were sequenced by immunoSEQ multiplex PCR, and TCRdb holds only the in-frame ones, with some missing. The table shows 250,000 or so clones, with 88% occurring only once. Germline assignment: CDR1 MNHEY and CDR2 SVGAGI. The CDR3 loop spans 15 amino acids. The V segment lost 6 bases and the J segment 4 bases; nucleotides outside the gene matches: 10. The chain uses TRBV6-5 and TRBJ1-2, with 8 bases fitting TRBD1. The sample consisted of peripheral blood. This clonotype was obtained from a woman aged 60 to 75 with acute or convalescent COVID-19. CDR3 amino acids: CASRGSGQGVYGYTF. DNA of the CDR3: TGTGCCAGCAGAGGCTCTGGACAGGGAGTCTATGGCTACACCTTC.